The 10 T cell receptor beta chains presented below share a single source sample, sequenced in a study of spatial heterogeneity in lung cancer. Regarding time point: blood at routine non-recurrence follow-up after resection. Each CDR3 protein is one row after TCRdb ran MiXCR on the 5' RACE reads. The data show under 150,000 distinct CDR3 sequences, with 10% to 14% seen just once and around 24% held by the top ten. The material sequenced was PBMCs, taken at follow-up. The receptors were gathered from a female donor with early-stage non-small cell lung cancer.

The CDR3 coding sequence is TGTGCCAGCAGCCAAGAGGAGAATGAGCAGTTCTTC. It specifies CASSQEENEQFF. The chain has TRBV3-1 and TRBJ2-1; D gene unclear. The germline V and J ends were trimmed by 0 bases and 7 bases, with 4 bases remaining between them. The germline CDR1 and CDR2 sequences are LGHDT and YNNKEL (reference sequence). This CDR3 contains 12 residues.

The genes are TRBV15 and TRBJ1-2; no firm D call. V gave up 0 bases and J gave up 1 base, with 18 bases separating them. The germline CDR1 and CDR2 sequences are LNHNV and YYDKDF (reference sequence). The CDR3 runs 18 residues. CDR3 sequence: CATSRDTLRAANNYGYTF. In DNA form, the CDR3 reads TGTGCCACCAGCAGAGATACCCTTAGGGCCGCAAATAACTATGGCTACACCTTC.

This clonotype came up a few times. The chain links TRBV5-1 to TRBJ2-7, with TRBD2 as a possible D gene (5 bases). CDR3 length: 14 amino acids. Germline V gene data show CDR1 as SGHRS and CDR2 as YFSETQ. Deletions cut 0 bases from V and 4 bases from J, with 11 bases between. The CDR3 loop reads CASSLGRDRYEQYF. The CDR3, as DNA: TGCGCCAGCAGCTTGGGACGGGATCGGTACGAGCAGTACTTC.

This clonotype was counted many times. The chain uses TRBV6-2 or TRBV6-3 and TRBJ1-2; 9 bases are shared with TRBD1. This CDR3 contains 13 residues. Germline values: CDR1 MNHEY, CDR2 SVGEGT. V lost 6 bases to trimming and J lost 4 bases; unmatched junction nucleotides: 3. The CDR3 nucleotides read TGTGCCAGCAGAACAGGGGGCAGCTATGGCTACACCTTC. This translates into CASRTGGSYGYTF.

CDR3 residues: CASSSDSRRNTIYF. CDR3 bases: TGTGCCAGCAGTAGCGACAGTCGAAGAAACACCATATATTTT. V usage is TRBV2 and J usage is TRBJ1-3; D might be TRBD1 (5 bases). The CDR3 consists of 14 residues. V was trimmed by 5 bases and J by 5 bases, leaving 13 bases between them. Germline assignment: CDR1 SNHLY and CDR2 FYNNEI. The full variable domain, rest sourced from reference TRBV2 and TRBJ1-3, is EPEVTQTPSHQVTQMGQEVILRCVPISNHLYFYWYRQILGQKVEFLVSFYNNEISEKSEIFDDQFSVERPDGSNFTLKIRSTKLEDSAMYFCASSSDSRRNTIYFGEGSWLTVV.

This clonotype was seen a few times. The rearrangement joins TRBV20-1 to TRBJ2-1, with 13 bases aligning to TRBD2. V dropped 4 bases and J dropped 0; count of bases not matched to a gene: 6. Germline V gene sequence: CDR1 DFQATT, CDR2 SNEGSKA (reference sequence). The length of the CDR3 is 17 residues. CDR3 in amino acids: CSATSGTSGTSYNEQFF. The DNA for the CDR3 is TGCAGTGCTACATCCGGGACTAGCGGGACCTCCTACAATGAGCAGTTCTTC.

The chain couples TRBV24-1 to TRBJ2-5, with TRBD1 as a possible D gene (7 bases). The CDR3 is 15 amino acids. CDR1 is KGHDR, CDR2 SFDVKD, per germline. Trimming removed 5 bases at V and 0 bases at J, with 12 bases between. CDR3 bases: TGTGCCACCAGTGCGGCAGGGGGGTACCAAGAGACCCAGTACTTC. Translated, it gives CATSAAGGYQETQYF.

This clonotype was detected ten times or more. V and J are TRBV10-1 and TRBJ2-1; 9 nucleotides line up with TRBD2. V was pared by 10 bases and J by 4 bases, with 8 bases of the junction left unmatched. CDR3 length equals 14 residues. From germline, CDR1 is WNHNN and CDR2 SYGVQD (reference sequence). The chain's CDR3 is CATGVAGVYNEQFF. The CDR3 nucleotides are TGCGCCACAGGAGTAGCGGGAGTATACAATGAGCAGTTCTTC.

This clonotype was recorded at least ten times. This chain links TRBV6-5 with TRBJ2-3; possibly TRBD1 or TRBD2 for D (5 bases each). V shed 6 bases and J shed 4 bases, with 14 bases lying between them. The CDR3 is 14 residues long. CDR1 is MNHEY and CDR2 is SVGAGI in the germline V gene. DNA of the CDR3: TGTGCCAGCAGGGGGGTTTGGGTCGCAGATACGCAGTATTTT. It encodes CASRGVWVADTQYF.

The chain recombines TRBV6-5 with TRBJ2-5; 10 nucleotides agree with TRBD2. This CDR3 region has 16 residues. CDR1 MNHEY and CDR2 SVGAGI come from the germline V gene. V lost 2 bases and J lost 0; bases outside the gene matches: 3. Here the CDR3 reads CASSYGLAVYQETQYF. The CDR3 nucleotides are TGTGCCAGCAGTTACGGACTAGCGGTGTACCAAGAGACCCAGTACTTC.